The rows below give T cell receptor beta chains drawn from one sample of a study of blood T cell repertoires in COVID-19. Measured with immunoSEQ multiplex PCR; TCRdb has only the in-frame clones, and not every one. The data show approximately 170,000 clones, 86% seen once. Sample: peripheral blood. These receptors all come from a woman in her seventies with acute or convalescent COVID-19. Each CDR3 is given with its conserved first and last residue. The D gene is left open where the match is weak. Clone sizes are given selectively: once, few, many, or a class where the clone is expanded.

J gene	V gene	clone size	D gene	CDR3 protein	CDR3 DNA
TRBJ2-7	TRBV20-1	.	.	CSASQQGSEQYF	TGCAGTGCTAGTCAGCAGGGTTCCGAGCAGTACTTC
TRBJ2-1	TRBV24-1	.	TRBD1	CATSDGRGTYNEQFF	TGTGCCACCAGTGATGGCAGGGGGACCTACAATGAGCAGTTCTTC
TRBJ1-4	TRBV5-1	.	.	CASSLALGSNEKLFF	TGCGCCAGCAGCTTGGCCCTAGGCTCTAATGAAAAACTGTTTTTT
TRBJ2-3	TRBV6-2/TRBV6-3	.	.	CASSHPGHPTDTQYF	TGTGCCAGCAGTCATCCGGGACACCCCACAGATACGCAGTATTTT
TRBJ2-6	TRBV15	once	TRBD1	CATSRDLWRTGASGANVLTF	TGTGCCACCAGCAGAGATCTTTGGCGGACAGGGGCGTCTGGGGCCAACGTCCTGACTTTC
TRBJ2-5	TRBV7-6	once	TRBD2	CASSLSGSRTTVRETQYF	TGTGCCAGCAGCTTAAGCGGGAGTCGGACCACTGTGAGAGAGACCCAGTACTTC
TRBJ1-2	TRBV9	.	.	CASSVGASNYGYTF	TGTGCCAGCAGCGTAGGGGCGTCAAACTATGGCTACACCTTC
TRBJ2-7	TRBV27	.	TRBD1	CASGRDSYEQYF	TGTGCCAGCGGCCGGGACAGCTACGAGCAGTACTTC
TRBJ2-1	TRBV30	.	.	CAWSGYSYNEQFF	TGTGCCTGGAGTGGTTATTCCTACAATGAGCAGTTCTTC
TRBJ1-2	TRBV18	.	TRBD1	CASSPRTGANYGYTF	TGTGCCAGCTCACCACGGACAGGGGCTAACTATGGCTACACCTTC
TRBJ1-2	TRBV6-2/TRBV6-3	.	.	CASSLPHGLYGYTF	TGTGCCAGCAGTTTGCCACATGGCCTGTATGGCTACACCTTC
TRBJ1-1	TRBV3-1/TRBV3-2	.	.	CASSQGAGETEAFF	TGTGCCAGCAGCCAAGGGGCAGGGGAAACTGAAGCTTTCTTT
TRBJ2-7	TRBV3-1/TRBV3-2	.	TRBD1	CASRRTGAYEQYF	TGTGCCAGCAGGCGGACAGGAGCCTACGAGCAGTACTTC
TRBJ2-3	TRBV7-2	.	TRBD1	CASSWDRVVAGDTQYF	TGTGCCAGCAGCTGGGACAGGGTGGTTGCCGGGGATACGCAGTATTTT
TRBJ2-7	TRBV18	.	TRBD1	CASSQLGQPYYEQYF	TGTGCCAGCTCCCAATTGGGACAGCCTTACTACGAGCAGTACTTC
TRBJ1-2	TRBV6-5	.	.	CASSSSGVGSGYTF	.
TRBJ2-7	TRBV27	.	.	CASSLRIAGGYEQYF	TGTGCCAGCAGTTTACGGATAGCTGGCGGCTACGAGCAGTACTTC
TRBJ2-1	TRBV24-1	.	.	CATGGERGYNEQFF	TGTGCCACCGGCGGGGAGAGGGGCTATAATGAGCAGTTCTTC
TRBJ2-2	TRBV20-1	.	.	CSATERGSGGELFF	TGCAGTGCTACTGAAAGGGGGAGTGGCGGGGAGCTGTTTTTT
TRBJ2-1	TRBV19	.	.	CASSRSGVGASYNEQFF	TGTGCCAGTAGTAGGTCTGGAGTTGGGGCTTCCTACAATGAGCAGTTCTTC
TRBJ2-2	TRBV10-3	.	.	CAITPVAWGAATGELFF	TGTGCCATCACCCCCGTCGCATGGGGAGCCGCCACCGGGGAGCTGTTTTTT
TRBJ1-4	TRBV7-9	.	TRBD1	CASSRTGGTEKLFF	TGTGCCAGCAGCCGGACAGGGGGTACTGAAAAACTGTTTTTT
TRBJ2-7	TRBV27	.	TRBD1	CASSLLGQGAKNPYEQYF	TGTGCCAGCAGTTTATTGGGACAGGGGGCGAAGAATCCCTACGAGCAGTACTTC
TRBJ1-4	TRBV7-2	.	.	CASSLSRGVGNEKLFF	TGTGCCAGCAGCTTAAGTCGGGGGGTCGGTAATGAAAAACTGTTTTTT
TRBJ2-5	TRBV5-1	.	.	CASSSQGPQETQYF	TGCGCCAGCAGCTCACAGGGTCCCCAAGAGACCCAGTACTTC
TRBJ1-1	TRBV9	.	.	CASSVGTGTEAFF	TGTGCCAGCAGCGTAGGTACAGGCACTGAAGCTTTCTTT
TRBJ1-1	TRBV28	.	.	CASRSPGKKQAFF	TGTGCCAGCAGGTCTCCCGGGAAAAAGCAAGCTTTCTTT
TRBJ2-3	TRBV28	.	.	CASSTGRAAEYF	TGTGCCAGTTCGACGGGTCGAGCCGCTGAGTATTTT
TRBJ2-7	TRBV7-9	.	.	CASSSRPGENYEQYF	TGTGCCAGCAGCTCCAGACCGGGTGAAAACTACGAGCAGTACTTC
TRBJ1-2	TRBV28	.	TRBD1	CASSTADRGNGYTF	TGTGCCAGCAGTACGGCCGACAGGGGTAATGGCTACACCTTC
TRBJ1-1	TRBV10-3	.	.	CAISDDRVEAFF	TGTGCCATCAGCGATGACAGAGTGGAAGCTTTCTTT
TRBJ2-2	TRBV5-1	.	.	CAGRPRGGTGELFF	TGCGCCGGCAGACCACGGGGAGGAACCGGGGAGCTGTTTTTT
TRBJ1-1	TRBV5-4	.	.	CASSLGVRDTEAFF	TGTGCCAGCAGCTTAGGGGTTCGGGACACTGAAGCTTTCTTT
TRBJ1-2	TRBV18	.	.	CASPEGSLGYGYTF	TGTGCCAGCCCGGAGGGCAGCCTAGGCTATGGCTACACCTTC
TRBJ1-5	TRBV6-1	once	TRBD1	CASSDVGTAGQPQHF	TGTGCCAGCAGTGACGTTGGGACAGCAGGACAGCCCCAGCATTTT
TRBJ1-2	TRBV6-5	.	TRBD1	CASRTGSYGYTF	TGTGCCAGCAGGACAGGGTCCTATGGCTACACCTTC
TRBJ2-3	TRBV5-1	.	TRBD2	CASSSTGTSGGDTQYF	TGCGCCAGCAGCAGCACGGGGACTAGCGGGGGGGATACGCAGTATTTT
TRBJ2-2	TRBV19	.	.	CASSQRPQTTGELFF	TGTGCCAGTAGCCAGCGGCCCCAGACTACCGGGGAGCTGTTTTTT
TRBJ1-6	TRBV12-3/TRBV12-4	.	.	CASTWGQNSPLHF	TGTGCCAGCACCTGGGGGCAAAATTCACCCCTCCACTTT
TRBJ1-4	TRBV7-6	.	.	CASSLGRHNEKLFF	TGTGCCAGCAGCTTAGGCAGACATAATGAAAAACTGTTTTTT
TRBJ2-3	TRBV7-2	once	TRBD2	CASSLVAGGPDTQYF	TGTGCCAGCAGCTTAGTAGCGGGGGGGCCAGATACGCAGTATTTT
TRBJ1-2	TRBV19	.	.	CASRPGTNYGYTF	TGTGCCAGTAGACCGGGTACTAACTATGGCTACACCTTC
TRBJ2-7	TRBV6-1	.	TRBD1	CASSEAGGPYEQYF	TGTGCCAGCAGTGAGGCAGGGGGACCCTACGAGCAGTACTTC
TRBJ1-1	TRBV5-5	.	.	CASSLVGDGGTEAFF	TGTGCCAGCAGCTTGGTCGGCGACGGGGGCACTGAAGCTTTCTTT
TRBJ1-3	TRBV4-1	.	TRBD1	CASRPATDRRGNTIYF	TGCGCCAGCAGACCTGCCACGGACAGGAGAGGAAACACCATATATTTT